This TCR beta chain was documented in a study of CD8 T cells in Susac syndrome. Sequencing of TCR beta covered CD8+ and CD4+ T cells obtained from blood. This clonotype was seen only a few times. RNA in amounts of roughly 0.5 to 1 ug was reverse transcribed with random hexamers. MiXCR, run by TCRdb on the immunoSEQ multiplex PCR reads, gives a single entry per CDR3 protein. The repertoire holds 150,000 to 200,000 distinct CDR3 sequences, with about 91% as singletons. The germline CDR1 and CDR2 sequences are MNHNS and SASEGT. This CDR3 contains 11 residues. V was trimmed by 9 bases and J by 7 bases, leaving 13 bases between them.

This TCR derives from a human donor with Susac syndrome. The rearrangement links TRBV6-1 to TRBJ2-7, with a possible D match to TRBD1 (6 bases). The sample comprised CD4+ T cells from PBMCs. The CDR3 loop is CASYTTGEQYF. In DNA, the CDR3 is TGTGCCAGTTATACAACAGGGGAGCAGTACTTC.